The present entry profiles one TCR beta chain with its context. Its antigen is not yet known. The sample holds no much larger clone one base away, and base qualities are not on file. The sample is drawn from a study of blood T cells in healthy people across ages (dated by TCRdb to the mid-2010s). Looking at the study overall: In model experiments, template switching captured roughly one uniquely barcoded TCR beta cDNA molecule for every two T cells. Donors were grouped into four age groups: young (average approximately 16 years), middle-aged (about 38), aged (about 59) and long-lived (over 80). The study measured age-related changes in TCR beta repertoire diversity using deep sequencing normalized with unique cDNA molecular identifiers. To avoid experimental bias, donors of different ages were distributed randomly across sequencing lanes. For two donors (one aged 18 to 30 and one aged 80 or older), the study analyzed two additional independent replicas of 1 million unique cDNA reads from the same blood draw.

The research as a whole found: Donor CMV infection status was unknown, potentially confounding age-related changes in expanded clonotypes. A strong correlation was found between observed TCR beta diversity and the percentage of naive T cells measured by flow cytometry. Observed TCR beta diversity per million T cells fell roughly linearly with age, and a significant reduction was already apparent by age approximately 40. Since profiling was done on bulk unsorted PBMCs, naive and antigen-experienced compartments could not be conclusively compared. The long-lived group showed more naive CD4+ T cells, fewer expanded clones and increased TCR diversity than the aged group, suggesting age selection. Estimates of total diversity based on one million sequenced T cells were considered lower bounds and underestimates.

Libraries were built with 5' RACE. TCRdb records Illumina HiSeq 2500 as the sequencer. The second PCR ran for about 7 to 11 cycles and used a J-beta primer mix along with a sample-barcoded 5' primer. A unique molecular identifier was introduced onto each TCR beta cDNA molecule by a template-switch 5' adaptor carrying 12 random nucleotides. Each sample yielded at least 2.5 million CDR3-containing paired-end reads. All of the RNA was converted into first-strand cDNA using the Mint cDNA synthesis kit, with a TRBC-specific oligonucleotide serving as the primer. After uracil-DNA glycosylase treatment, a first 18-cycle PCR used universal primers M1SS and BC2_uni_R on all cDNA. On the study's bioinformatics: For normalization, 1 million high-quality reads were randomly selected from each sample, with every read carrying a distinct molecular identifier. Instead of being binned into consensus sequences, reads with shared molecular identifiers were discarded. MiTCR, with a Q25 quality threshold and the strictest error-elimination algorithm, was used for CDR3 identification, clonotype clustering and error correction. A nonparametric unseen species model using Euler transformation provided a lower-bound estimate of total TCR beta diversity. TCRdb itself trimmed the public reads at Q25 with fastp, ran MiXCR and retained productive beta chains. One record per CDR3 amino acid sequence lists the most common genes and DNA. The V and J calls shown here were made by TCRdb, not taken from the authors' results. The sample data list around 1.5 million distinct CDR3 sequences, and about 43% of these were observed just once. The ten largest clones add up to 7% to 9.5% of the sample.

The donors were some 36 Caucasian individuals from Russia, aged roughly 6 to 90 years, who were systemically healthy. Each donor gave about 9.7 milliliters of peripheral blood, drawn into EDTA-treated Vacutainer tubes. Ficoll-Paque density-gradient centrifugation was used to isolate PBMCs, with at least 6.5 million obtained per sample. Total RNA, at least 6 micrograms per sample, was extracted from PBMCs with Trizol reagent. The percentages of naive CD45RAhigh/CD27high T cells were determined by flow cytometry on a PBMC aliquot from every donor. V loses 3 bases at its end and J loses 4 bases; junction bases beyond the gene matches: 5. Spanning cysteine to phenylalanine, the CDR3 consists of 15 amino acids. CDR3 DNA only is kept here, 45 bases in frame from base 1. Reading the germline V gene gives CDR1 MGHDK and CDR2 SYGVNS.

Sequencing input: blood. The chain is encoded by TRBV25-1 joined to TRBJ1-2; the central 10 bases match TRBD1. The sequence came from a woman between 18 and 29 years old in good health. The DNA is TGTGCCAGCAGTGAGGGGACAGGGGCGGGCTATGGCTACACCTTC. Translated, this is CASSEGTGAGYGYTF.